These 9 T cell receptor beta chains share one sample of origin, sequenced in a study of regulatory T cells in long-lasting Graves disease. Time point indicated: persistent/refractory GD, antithyroid drugs over 5 years with positive TRAb. After RNA was extracted from PBMCs, the TCR library was made from it. Construction of TCR beta libraries relied on iRepertoire HTBI primers and on Arm-PCR targeting CDR3 regions. TCRdb analysed the multiplex PCR reads with MiXCR anew, one entry per CDR3 protein. Found here are 360,000 or so distinct CDR3 sequences, roughly 25% of them singletons; the top ten hold approximately 30%. The specimen was peripheral blood mononuclear cells (PBMCs), collected when the disease was refractory, from a patient treated with antithyroid drugs. The receptor set was obtained from a woman between 40 and 50 years old with Graves disease.

This clonotype was seen ten or more times. At one end the junction does not follow the germline gene, possibly because of a read error. V gene TRBV5-1 combines with J gene TRBJ2-7; D possibly corresponds to TRBD1 (6 bases). The germline gives CDR1 SGHRS, CDR2 YFSETQ. The CDR3 consists of 11 residues. CDR3 residues: CASRGTYEQYF. In DNA form, the CDR3 reads TGTGCCAGCAGGGGTACCTACGAGCAGTACTTC.

This clonotype has a count of ten or more. The chain couples TRBV24-1 to TRBJ1-5; D gene uncertain. From germline, CDR1 is KGHDR and CDR2 SFDVKD. This CDR3 spans 12 amino acids. V shed 1 base and J shed 6 bases, with 3 bases lying between them. CDR3 sequence reads: CATSDLGQPQHF. The CDR3 nucleotides are TGTGCCACCAGTGATTTAGGTCAGCCCCAGCATTTT.

Ten or more counts support this clonotype. The chain has TRBV2 and TRBJ2-5; 13 bases are a match to TRBD2. This CDR3 is built from 16 residues. Trimming at V came to 4 bases and at J to 5 bases, leaving 7 bases not matched to a gene. Germline CDR1 is SNHLY and CDR2 is FYNNEI. The CDR3 bases are TGTGCCAGCAGTGTACTCAGGACTAGCGGGAGTGAGACCCAGTACTTC. Its protein product is CASSVLRTSGSETQYF.

At least ten counts were recorded for this clonotype. V and J are TRBV28 and TRBJ2-6; 10 bases agree with TRBD1. The germline V gene encodes CDR1 MDHEN and CDR2 SYDVKM. V was clipped by 3 bases and J by 0 bases; unmatched bases: 14. The CDR3 loop spans 21 amino acids. The CDR3 here is CASSLTPFGTGVFSGANVLTF. CDR3 in DNA: TGTGCCAGCAGTTTGACGCCGTTCGGGACAGGGGTCTTCTCTGGGGCCAACGTCCTGACTTTC.

V and J are TRBV10-3 and TRBJ1-5; TRBD1 is a possible D gene (6 bases). The CDR3 runs 13 residues. CDR1 is ENHRY and CDR2 is SYGVKD in the germline V gene. V was cut by 2 bases and J by 7 bases, with 9 bases left in between. The DNA for the CDR3 is TGTGCCATCAGTGAGGGGGGCTGGCAGCCCCAGCATTTT. Translation: CAISEGGWQPQHF.

There are many counts of this clonotype. V gene TRBV9 combines with J gene TRBJ1-6, with 7 nucleotides matching TRBD1. Germline CDR1 SGDLS, CDR2 YYNGEE. The CDR3 is made up of 15 amino acids. V shed 3 bases, J shed 6 bases, and the junction held 6 bases outside the gene matches. CDR3 sequence reads: CASSDRQGSNSPLHF. CDR3 in DNA: TGTGCCAGCAGCGATCGACAGGGTAGTAATTCACCCCTCCACTTT.

This chain uses TRBV27 with TRBJ1-4; 9 bases match TRBD1. The germline V gene has CDR1 MNHEY and CDR2 SMNVEV (reference sequence). The CDR3 consists of 14 residues. J was trimmed by 6 bases and V by 4 bases; bases with no gene match: 3. CDR3: CASSWDRADEKLFF. The CDR3 DNA follows: TGTGCCAGCAGTTGGGACAGGGCGGATGAAAAACTGTTTTTT.

This clonotype was seen ten or more times. The chain combines TRBV29-1 with TRBJ1-1, with D uncertain. Germline V gene lookup returns CDR1 SQVTM and CDR2 ANQGSEA. The V gene lost 8 bases and the J gene lost 5 bases, with 12 bases spanning the gap. There are 11 residues in the CDR3. As DNA, the CDR3 is TGCAGCCCCATACCAAGGACTGAAGCTTTCTTT. This translates into CSPIPRTEAFF. The variable domain in full, completed from reference TRBV29-1 and TRBJ1-1, reads SAVISQKPSRDICQRGTSLTIQCQVDSQVTMMFWYRQQPGQSLTLIATANQGSEATYESGFVIDKFPISRPNLTFSTLTVSNMSPEDSSIYLCSPIPRTEAFFGQGTRLTVV.

This clonotype was counted ten times or more. The CDR3 region is CASLRGANEKLFF. CDR3 nucleotide sequence: TGTGCCAGCCTTAGGGGGGCTAATGAAAAACTGTTTTTT. The chain links TRBV6-1 to TRBJ1-4, with a tentative D call TRBD1 (6 bases). Trimming cost V 8 bases and J 3 bases, with 10 bases left between them. The length of the CDR3 is 13 residues. Germline V gene sequence: CDR1 MNHNS, CDR2 SASEGT.